This T cell receptor (beta chain) was identified in a study of identical twins. Trimming took 4 bases from V and 2 from J; bases not matched to a gene: 10. Looked up from germline, CDR1 is SGHVS and CDR2 is FNYEAQ. This CDR3 is 17 amino acids long. MiXCR, run by TCRdb on the 5' RACE reads, gives a single entry per CDR3 protein. The table lists hundreds of thousands of distinct CDR3 sequences, 5.5% to 6.5% of them singletons, with around 1.7% in the top ten. Broader study findings: Beta out-of-frame sequences showed weaker excess twin sharing. Analyses based on zero insertions could be partly confounded by invariant MAIT and iNKT cells. Insertion counts were lower in abundant cord blood beta clonotypes, a trend that memory repertoires did not show. For monozygotic twins, models underestimated out-of-frame TCR alpha sharing.

Only a few counts were recorded for this clonotype. Its antigen is unidentified. Sequenced material: naive T cells sorted from blood. This clonotype was obtained from a man aged 18-30 years in good health. The rearrangement joins TRBV7-6 to TRBJ2-1; 8 nucleotides match TRBD2. CDR3 sequence: CASSSGGVAVPYNEQFF. The CDR3 nucleotides are TGTGCCAGCAGCTCCGGGGGGGTAGCGGTGCCCTACAATGAGCAGTTCTTC.